This T cell receptor (beta chain) was sequenced in a study of blood T cell repertoires in COVID-19. Profiling relied on immunoSEQ multiplex PCR, and the TCRdb table lists in-frame clones only, not all of them. The repertoire includes 350,000 to 400,000 clones, 75% to 90% of them detected once, and 0.9% to 1.1% sits in the top ten. V was clipped by 3 bases and J by 0 bases, with 5 bases between them. Germline loops: CDR1 DFQATT, CDR2 SNEGSKA (reference sequence). The CDR3 spans 12 residues. The sequence was collected from a man younger than 30 who had recovered from COVID-19. V and J are TRBV20-1 and TRBJ1-2, with D uncertain. The sample was PBMCs or T cells enriched from blood (not recorded which). This CDR3 is CSASVANYGYTF. CDR3 coding DNA: TGCAGTGCTAGTGTAGCTAACTATGGCTACACCTTC.